This TCR beta chain was sequenced for a study of T cell changes during pregnancy in multiple sclerosis. Germline V lookup: CDR1 MDHEN, CDR2 SYDVKM. The length of the CDR3 is 14 residues. Trimming stripped 8 bases from V and 6 bases from J, with 19 bases between. The protocol was immunoSEQ multiplex PCR, while the TCRdb copy is restricted to in-frame clones and leaves out a portion. The sample shows 20,000 to 25,000 clones, 75% to 95% of them seen only once. Sequences were derived from CD4+ T cells from peripheral blood mononuclear cells, sampled in the third trimester of pregnancy. The J gene is TRBJ2-5, the V gene TRBV28; D might be TRBD1 (6 bases). The origin of this receptor is a female donor in good health, enrolled as a control in a pregnancy study. CDR3 sequence (DNA): TGTGCCAGCCTGTACCTTAGGGGGTCGAAGACCCAGTACTTC. Residues: CASLYLRGSKTQYF.